Sequencing of this T cell receptor (beta chain) was carried out in a study of T cells in localized non-small cell lung cancer. Notes on the study in general: Uninvolved adjacent lung had higher T cell clonality than tumor and all other tissues. Researchers found a median around 50 of the top 100 tumor clones in adjacent lung.

This table comes from immunoSEQ multiplex PCR, and its TCRdb copy is limited to in-frame clones, with some not included. This table has about 4,000 clones, about a quarter appearing once. Notes on this clone: What it binds is not known.

Germline V gene sequence: CDR1 LNHDA, CDR2 SQIVND (reference sequence). The CDR3 loop spans 11 amino acids. V lost 3 bases, J lost 3 bases, and 2 bases lay in between. The clonotype comes from a man aged 35-75 years with stage II lung adenocarcinoma. The V and J genes are TRBV19 and TRBJ1-1, with D uncertain. Sample: lung tumor tissue, taken before any cancer treatment. As DNA, the CDR3 is TGTGCCAGTAGTATTCACACTGAAGCTTTCTTT. It yields the protein CASSIHTEAFF.